This TCR beta chain was profiled in a study of shared clonotypes between healthy human individuals. Deletions cut 6 bases from V and 0 bases from J, with 11 bases between. Germline V gene data show CDR1 as SEHNR and CDR2 as FQNEAQ (reference sequence). The CDR3 sequence is 15 residues long. With respect to this clone: Antigen specificity is unknown.

Study outcomes and limitations: Among donors, sharing of clonotypes was expected to be affected by sequencing depth.

Each PCR replicate run on unsorted PBMC took in around 300 ng DNA, about 30,000 T cell genomes. Using immunoSEQ multiplex PCR, the repertoire was profiled, and TCRdb retains in-frame clones only, with some absent. The sample consists of more than 450,000 clones, approximately 79% of them appearing once. This TCR came from a woman aged 40 to 50 in good health. Some clones in this sample may be carry-over from other donors' samples. The sample comprised PBMCs. J is TRBJ2-2 and V is TRBV7-9, with a tentative D call TRBD1 (5 bases). CDR3 sequence: CASRAGLTNTGELFF. The CDR3 DNA reads as TGTGCCAGCAGGGCAGGGCTTACGAACACCGGGGAGCTGTTTTTT.